This T cell receptor (beta chain) was documented in a study of cytomegalovirus exposure and HLA in healthy donors. This PCR relied on a set of 60 Vbeta primers and 13 Jbeta primers. Sequencing was performed with immunoSEQ multiplex PCR; in TCRdb, only in-frame clones are kept and a portion is missing. This table holds some 150,000 clones, 65% to 85% found once. The CDR3 has 15 residues. The germline V gene encodes CDR1 SEHNR and CDR2 FQNEAQ (reference sequence). V gave up 5 bases and J gave up 5 bases, with 18 bases separating them. The sequenced material came from PBMCs. The TCR originated in a woman aged 25 to 45 in good health and CMV-seropositive. The chain employs TRBV7-9 and TRBJ2-5; tentative D call: TRBD1 (6 bases). The CDR3: CASSTGAGAIETQYF. DNA of the CDR3: TGTGCCAGCAGCACCGGGGCAGGGGCAATTGAGACCCAGTACTTC.